The clone carrying this T cell receptor (beta chain) has at least ten counts. Trimming stripped 6 bases from V and 10 bases from J, with 16 bases between. The CDR3 sequence is 13 residues long. The V gene's germline CDR1 is MNHEY and CDR2 SVGEGT. Preparing the TCRbeta library involved the use of unique molecular identifiers. Via MiXCR, TCRdb re-called the PCR reads, giving one row per CDR3 protein. Here the sample spans around 360,000 distinct CDR3 sequences, 10% being singletons. The data were obtained in a study of T-cell reconstitution after alpha-beta-depleted transplantation in children. The chain has TRBV6-2 or TRBV6-3 and TRBJ2-1; no clear D gene. This TCR came from a human donor who donated a stem cell graft to a child with acute lymphoblastic leukemia. The sequenced sample was PBMCs from the stem cell graft donor, obtained from the stem cell graft. CDR3 residues: CASSPDRPLEQFF. DNA of the CDR3: TGTGCCAGCAGCCCCGACCGTCCCCTAGAGCAGTTCTTC.